The sequence of this TCR beta chain was determined in a study of shared clonotypes between healthy human individuals (dated by TCRdb to about 2020). For context, the study as a whole: A couple of women and three men aged 18 to 49 years were included in the cohort. Per donor, three plates each were used for CD4 naive and CD4 memory, two for CD8 naive, and one for CD8 memory. To estimate repertoire size and how much clonotype sharing occurs between individuals, the study deeply sequenced the blood TCR repertoires of five healthy adults. To increase sequencing depth and limit assay-specific biases, different laboratories used diverse techniques to prepare libraries and sequence TCR repertoires. Each donor's leukapheresis produced roughly between roughly 0.9 and 9 billion PBMCs. Overall results and qualifications from the work: Because the study included a small number of donors, the genetic and exposure-history diversity represented was limited. About 4.5% of naive CD4, roughly 3.6% of naive CD8, about 2.5% of memory CD4, and 0.4% of memory CD8 clonotypes were shared across several donors. Incomplete sequencing was indicated by rarefaction of sorted-subset datasets, despite the large sequencing depth. Compared with non-shared clonotypes, clonotypes shared by all four sorted-subset donors had higher generation probabilities. Pairwise subsampling indicated that sequencing depth was expected to affect the degree of clonotype sharing among donors. Sampling was restricted to blood, and TCR repertoires in tissues likely differ from the TCR repertoires found in blood. Estimated clonotype richness was generally larger for naive than for memory subsets.

Sequences SGHNT (CDR1) and YENEEA (CDR2) are obtained from the germline V gene. Reading from cysteine to phenylalanine, the CDR3 counts 14 amino acids. Here the CDR3 DNA is all that survives: 42 bases in frame from base 1. Compared with germline, V lacks 8 bases and J lacks 2 bases; bases without a gene match: 9. CD8 naive samples consisted of CD45RO-negative cells that were positively selected for CCR7, yielding a CD45RA+CCR7+ population without TemRA cells. The donors were healthy, HIV-negative adults with no recently reported acute infections or vaccinations. All donors were Caucasian adults living in Nashville, Tennessee, USA. After blood collection by leukapheresis, PBMCs were isolated using Ficoll-Histopaque density gradient centrifugation and then cryopreserved in the vapor phase of liquid nitrogen. Analytical flow cytometry was used to check the purity and quantity of each magnetically sorted T cell population. Genomic DNA was isolated from every sorted fraction and measured by UV absorbance on a Nanodrop 2000c.

TCR CDR3 regions were amplified from genomic DNA by multiplex PCR using the deep immunoSEQ assay. For each cell subset, the extracted genomic DNA was distributed evenly across all wells of several immunoSEQ 96-well plates, and each plate served as one replicate. For sorted subsets, each replicate PCR was loaded with 200 to 250 ng genomic DNA, equivalent to about 30,000 T cell genomes. Purified libraries were measured with a Qubit 3.0 fluorometer, size-checked on a Bioanalyzer 2100, and measured again with the KAPA Library Quantification kit. Every immunoSEQ 96-well plate was sequenced on a separate single-read 150-cycle Illumina NextSeq 550 flow cell. On the study's bioinformatics: Because only junctional sequences without quality scores were contained in the immunoSEQ output, filtering matching that applied to full-length reads could not be performed. Sequences were annotated with PyIR, a Python wrapper for IgBLAST v1.9, and V/J genes and CDR3 were assigned using IMGT germline references. Reads were filtered out if the reads had weak V/J assignments (E-value above 1e-6), no CDR3, stop codons, out-of-frame junctions, or ambiguous translated residues. V3J clonotypes were defined as sequences sharing an identical inferred V gene, J gene, and CDR3 amino acid sequence. The percentage overlap between two repertoires was calculated by dividing the number of shared unique clonotypes by the size of the smaller repertoire. Richness of each repertoire was evaluated using RTK rarefaction, the Chao1 estimator, and Recon v2.1 estimates of unobserved clonotypes. OLGA was used to compute generation probabilities for all TCRbeta clonotypes that the gDNA method yielded from a few donors. TCRdb holds this immuneACCESS table with in-frame rearrangements only. Some clones are missing; in checked studies, unresolved V genes explain under half, and the rest has no known cause. V, J and clone size are those of that table, while D and trimming were read from the DNA. This sample gives about 2,100,000 clones in total; roughly 91% of them show up just once. The ten largest clones represent 1.5% to 2% of the sample.

This clone was recorded once. Its antigen is currently not known. No clone much larger than this one lies a single base away; base qualities are absent. The TCR originated in a man aged 18 to 35 in good health. Some clones in this sample may be carry-over from other donors' samples. The sequence links TRBV11-3 to TRBJ2-7, with 7 central nucleotides matching TRBD2. The sample taken for sequencing was naive CD8+ T cells from PBMCs. The meaning of the sample's cell subset or site label: CD45RA+CCR7+. The DNA reads as follows: TGTGCCAGCGCGGGGCGGGAGACGCCCTACGAGCAGTACTTC. It is translated as CASAGRETPYEQYF.